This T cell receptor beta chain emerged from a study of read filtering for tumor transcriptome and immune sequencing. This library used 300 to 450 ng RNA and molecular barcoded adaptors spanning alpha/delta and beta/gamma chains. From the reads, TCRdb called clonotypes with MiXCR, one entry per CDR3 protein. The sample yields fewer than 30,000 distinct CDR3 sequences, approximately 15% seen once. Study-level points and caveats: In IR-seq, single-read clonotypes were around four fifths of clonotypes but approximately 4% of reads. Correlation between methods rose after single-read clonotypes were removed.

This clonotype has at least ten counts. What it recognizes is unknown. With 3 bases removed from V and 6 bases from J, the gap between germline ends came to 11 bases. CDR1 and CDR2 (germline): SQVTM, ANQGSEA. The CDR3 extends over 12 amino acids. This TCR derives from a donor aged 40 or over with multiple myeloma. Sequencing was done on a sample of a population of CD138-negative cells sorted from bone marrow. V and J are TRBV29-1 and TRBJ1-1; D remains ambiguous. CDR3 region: CSVEENGSEAFF. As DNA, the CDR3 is TGCAGCGTTGAGGAGAATGGTTCTGAAGCTTTCTTT.